This is a list of T cell receptor beta chains from one sample in a study of glioma-infiltrating T cells after dendritic cell vaccination. TCRdb keeps only in-frame clones here, not all; method: immunoSEQ multiplex PCR. Among tens of thousands of clones, 65% to 90% were seen once, and the ten largest hold about an eighth. The source material was blood, sampled before dendritic cell vaccination. The receptors stem from a human donor with glioblastoma. The CDR3 runs from the conserved cysteine through the conserved F or W. The order of the fields is V gene, clone size, D gene, J gene, CDR3 protein, CDR3 DNA. A D gene is named only where the DNA matches it firmly. Size is omitted from some rows. Given values are once, few, many or a class for expanded clones.

TRBV15,.,.,TRBJ2-5,CATSRDGGNRQETQYF,TGTGCCACCAGCAGAGATGGGGGGAACAGACAAGAGACCCAGTACTTC
TRBV30,once,.,TRBJ2-2,CAWSVLGGGAGELFF,TGTGCCTGGAGTGTACTGGGAGGAGGGGCCGGGGAGCTGTTTTTT
TRBV27,.,TRBD1,TRBJ2-2,CASSFRQGANTGELFF,TGTGCCAGCAGTTTTCGACAGGGGGCTAACACCGGGGAGCTGTTTTTT
TRBV14,.,.,TRBJ2-3,CASSRGLATQYF,TGTGCCAGCAGCCGCGGTCTTGCCACGCAGTATTTT
TRBV18,.,.,TRBJ2-7,CASSPGSYEQYF,TGTGCCAGCTCACCCGGCTCCTACGAGCAGTACTTC
TRBV5-1,once,TRBD1,TRBJ2-4,CASSLGPGQGAKNIQYF,TGCGCCAGCAGCTTGGGACCGGGACAGGGGGCCAAAAACATTCAGTACTTC
TRBV30,.,.,TRBJ1-6,CAWIKRSYNSPLHF,TGTGCCTGGATAAAGCGGTCCTATAATTCCCCCCTCCACTTT
TRBV14,.,TRBD1,TRBJ2-7,CASSQSRDRGYEQYF,TGTGCCAGCAGTCAGAGCCGGGACAGGGGCTACGAGCAGTACTTC
TRBV7-3,.,.,TRBJ2-1,CASSLWVTDDNEQFF,TGTGCCAGCAGCTTATGGGTGACAGACGACAATGAGCAGTTCTTC
TRBV11-3,.,.,TRBJ1-1,CASSYPGLMEEAFF,TGTGCCAGCAGCTACCCGGGACTGATGGAGGAAGCTTTCTTT
TRBV4-3,.,TRBD1,TRBJ1-1,CASSQGQGNTEAFF,TGCGCCAGCAGCCAGGGACAGGGAAACACTGAAGCTTTCTTT
TRBV25-1,.,TRBD1,TRBJ2-3,CASSEFSPRTGGLDTQYF,TGTGCCAGCAGTGAATTCTCCCCGAGGACAGGGGGGTTGGATACGCAGTATTTT
TRBV7-2,.,.,TRBJ2-7,CASGRGFDYEQYF,TGTGCCAGCGGGCGGGGATTCGACTACGAGCAGTACTTC
TRBV30,.,TRBD1,TRBJ1-3,CAWSALSTGKTNTIYF,TGTGCCTGGAGTGCCCTTTCGACAGGGAAAACGAACACCATATATTTT
TRBV4-3,.,TRBD2,TRBJ2-1,CASSQDLLAGYNEQFF,TGCGCCAGCAGCCAAGATCTACTAGCGGGCTACAATGAGCAGTTCTTC
TRBV9,.,TRBD2,TRBJ2-5,CASSEGTSGGERETQYF,TGTGCCAGCAGCGAGGGGACTAGCGGGGGGGAGAGGGAGACCCAGTACTTC
TRBV18,.,TRBD1,TRBJ2-3,CASSPRDRTDTQYF,TGTGCCAGCTCACCCCGGGACAGGACAGATACGCAGTATTTT
TRBV7-2,.,.,TRBJ2-7,CASSPRPGSYEQYF,TGTGCCAGCAGCCCCCGGCCAGGCTCCTACGAGCAGTACTTC
TRBV4-3,.,.,TRBJ2-3,CASSQEETRFADTQYF,TGCGCCAGCAGCCAAGAGGAAACTAGATTTGCAGATACGCAGTATTTT
TRBV5-5,.,TRBD1,TRBJ2-5,CASFRGLRETQYF,TGTGCCAGCTTCAGGGGGCTTCGGGAGACCCAGTACTTC
TRBV27,.,TRBD1,TRBJ1-1,CASTRRDRGNTEAFF,TGTGCCAGCACCCGAAGGGACAGGGGGAACACTGAAGCTTTCTTT
TRBV5-1,.,TRBD1,TRBJ2-7,CASSLGDRVAYEQYF,TGCGCCAGCAGCTTGGGGGACAGGGTCGCCTACGAGCAGTACTTC
TRBV9,.,TRBD1,TRBJ2-6,CASSAQGTGANVLTF,TGTGCCAGCAGCGCACAGGGGACTGGGGCCAACGTCCTGACTTTC
TRBV7-9,.,.,TRBJ2-7,CASSKALHYIDEQYF,TGTGCCAGCAGTAAAGCCCTTCACTACATAGACGAGCAGTACTTC
TRBV7-9,.,.,TRBJ1-1,CASSSSLNTEAFF,TGTGCCAGCAGCTCAAGCCTGAACACTGAAGCTTTCTTT
TRBV11-1,once,.,TRBJ2-7,CASSSRAGDEQYF,TGTGCCAGCAGCTCGAGGGCAGGGGATGAGCAGTACTTC
TRBV27,.,TRBD1,TRBJ2-5,CASSLIPDRYQETQYF,TGTGCCAGCAGTTTAATACCGGACAGGTACCAAGAGACCCAGTACTTC
TRBV27,.,TRBD1,TRBJ1-1,CASSSLGTGQVNTEAFF,TGTGCCAGCAGCTCCCTCGGGACAGGGCAGGTGAACACTGAAGCTTTCTTT
TRBV6-6,.,.,TRBJ1-2,CASSYAGVSGGYTF,TGTGCCAGCAGTTACGCAGGGGTTTCGGGTGGCTACACCTTC
TRBV7-8,.,TRBD2,TRBJ2-7,CASSLSLAGGPYEQYF,TGTGCCAGCAGCTTAAGCCTAGCGGGAGGGCCTTACGAGCAGTACTTC
TRBV19,.,TRBD1,TRBJ2-1,CASSIHRGPYNEQFF,TGTGCCAGTAGTATCCACAGGGGACCCTACAATGAGCAGTTCTTC